The following is a T cell receptor beta chain sequence with its context. Germline-derived CDR1 and CDR2 are DFQATT and SNEGSKA (reference sequence). This CDR3 has 16 residues. V was shortened by 0 bases and J by 6 bases, with 20 bases between the two germline ends. The data were obtained in a study of CD8 T cells in Susac syndrome. cDNA came from around 0.54 to 1 ug RNA primed by random hexamers. TCRdb re-derived calls from the immunoSEQ multiplex PCR reads in MiXCR, one entry per CDR3 protein. The repertoire holds roughly 76,000 distinct CDR3 sequences, with approximately 93% as singletons. Material: CD8+ T cells from PBMCs. This chain uses TRBV20-1 with TRBJ2-5, with D tentatively TRBD1 or TRBD2 (5 bases each). This clonotype originated in a human donor with Susac syndrome. The DNA of the CDR3 is TGCAGTGCTAGAGATCCATCGGGGCCCGTTTTGAAGACCCAGTACTTC. Translation: CSARDPSGPVLKTQYF.